The 2 T cell receptor beta chains presented below share a single source sample, sequenced in a study of cytomegalovirus exposure and HLA in healthy donors. It was with 60 Vbeta and 13 Jbeta primers that the PCR ran. TCRdb's copy holds only in-frame clones and misses some; the assay was immunoSEQ multiplex PCR. This table holds about 160,000 clones, around 88% found once. Sequencing used PBMCs. The receptors derive from a woman aged 25 to 39 in good health and CMV-seronegative.

The genes are TRBV11-3 and TRBJ2-3, with D tentatively TRBD1 (6 bases). This CDR3 has 15 residues. V was cut by 4 bases and J by 1 base, with 12 bases left in between. Germline V gene data show CDR1 as SGHNT and CDR2 as YENEEA. The CDR3 DNA follows: TGTGCCAGCAGCTCCCGGACAGATCGCACAGATACGCAGTATTTT. Protein: CASSSRTDRTDTQYF.

The gene calls are TRBV27 and TRBJ2-3; D is undetermined. Trimming took 2 bases from V and 1 from J, leaving 10 bases between them. The CDR3 spans 15 residues. The germline V gene has CDR1 MNHEY and CDR2 SMNVEV (reference sequence). The CDR3, as DNA: TGTGCCAGCAGTTTAATCCGTGCGGGCACAGATACGCAGTATTTT. Its protein is CASSLIRAGTDTQYF.